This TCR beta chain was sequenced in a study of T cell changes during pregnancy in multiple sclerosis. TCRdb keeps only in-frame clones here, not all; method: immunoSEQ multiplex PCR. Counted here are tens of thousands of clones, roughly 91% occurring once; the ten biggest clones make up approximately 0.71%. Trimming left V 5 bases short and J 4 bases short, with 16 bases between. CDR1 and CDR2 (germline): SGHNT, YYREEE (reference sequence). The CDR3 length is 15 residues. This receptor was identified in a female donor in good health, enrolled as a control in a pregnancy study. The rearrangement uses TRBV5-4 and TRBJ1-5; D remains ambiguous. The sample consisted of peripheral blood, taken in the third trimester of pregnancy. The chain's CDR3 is CASSQDVGGNQPQHF. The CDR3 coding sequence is TGTGCCAGCAGTCAAGACGTGGGAGGAAATCAGCCCCAGCATTTT.